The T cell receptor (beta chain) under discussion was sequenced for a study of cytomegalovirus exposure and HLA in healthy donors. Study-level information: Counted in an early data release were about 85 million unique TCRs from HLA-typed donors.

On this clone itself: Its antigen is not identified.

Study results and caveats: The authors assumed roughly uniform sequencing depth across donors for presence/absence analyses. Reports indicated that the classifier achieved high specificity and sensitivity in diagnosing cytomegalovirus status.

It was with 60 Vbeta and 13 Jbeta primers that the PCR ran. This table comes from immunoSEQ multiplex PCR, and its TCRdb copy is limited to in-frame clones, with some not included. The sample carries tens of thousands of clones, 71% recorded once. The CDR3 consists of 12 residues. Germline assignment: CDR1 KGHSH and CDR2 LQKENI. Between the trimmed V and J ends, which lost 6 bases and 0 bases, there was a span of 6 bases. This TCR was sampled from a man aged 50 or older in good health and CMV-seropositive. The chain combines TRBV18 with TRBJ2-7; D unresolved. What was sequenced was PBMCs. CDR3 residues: CASSPGSYEQYF. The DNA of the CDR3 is TGTGCCAGCTCCCCCGGCTCCTACGAGCAGTACTTC.